What follows are 19 T cell receptor beta chains derived from one specimen sequenced in a study of CXCR3-negative and CXCR3-positive naive CD8 T cells. General study points: TRB CDR3s were more hydrophobic in CXCR3-positive than in CXCR3-negative naive cells.

Via 5' RACE with UMI labels, TRB cDNA libraries were prepared. TCRdb re-called the 5' RACE reads and shows each CDR3 protein once, DNA omitted. The listing records about 130,000 distinct CDR3 sequences. These receptors have no identified antigens. The sequenced material came from naive CXCR3+ CD8+ T cells from blood. Subset given: CD45RO-CCR7+CD27+CD95- naive CD8+ T cells expressing CXCR3 (TNR3+). Receptor source: a human donor in good health. Some clones in this sample may be carry-over from other donors' samples.

The chain uses TRBV6-5 and TRBJ2-1; TCRdb gives TRBD2 as the D gene, but with no DNA this cannot be confirmed. CDR3 size: 19 residues. Germline V gene lookup returns CDR1 MNHEY and CDR2 SVGAGI. CDR3 in amino acids: CASSYSFRGDVGSYNEQFF.

The rearrangement joins TRBV20-1 to TRBJ2-7; without DNA, the TCRdb call of TRBD2 cannot be checked. Germline loops: CDR1 DFQATT, CDR2 SNEGSKA (reference sequence). The CDR3 is 15 residues long. CDR3 amino acids: CSASYPLGGSYEQYF.

V is TRBV14 and J is TRBJ2-7. Germline CDR1 reads SGHDN; CDR2 reads FVKESK. The CDR3 is 14 residues long. The CDR3 is CASSPDLSPYEQYF.

This chain connects TRBV27 to TRBJ2-7; the D call from TCRdb, TRBD2, cannot be confirmed without DNA. Germline-derived CDR1 and CDR2 are MNHEY and SMNVEV (reference sequence). This CDR3 has 14 amino acids. CDR3 sequence reads: CASSTLAGGYEQYF.

The V and J genes are TRBV7-2 and TRBJ1-1; absent DNA, TCRdb's TRBD1 call cannot be checked. The CDR3 extends over 19 amino acids. The V gene's germline CDR1 is SGHTA and CDR2 FQGNSA. CDR3 amino acids: CASSLRQLGMRLVNTEAFF. Full variable domain (missing parts from reference TRBV7-2 and TRBJ1-1): GAGVSQSPSNKVTEKGKDVELRCDPISGHTALYWYRQSLGQGLEFLIYFQGNSAPDKSGLPSDRFSAERTGGSVSTLTIQRTQQEDSAVYLCASSLRQLGMRLVNTEAFFGQGTRLTVV.

J is TRBJ1-1 and V is TRBV27; with no DNA, the TCRdb D assignment of TRBD1 cannot be verified. The CDR3 has 12 residues. CDR1 and CDR2 (germline): MNHEY, SMNVEV (reference sequence). CDR3 amino acids: CASSGTAAEAFF.

The rearrangement joins TRBV28 to TRBJ2-6. CDR3 size: 14 residues. In germline, CDR1 is MDHEN, CDR2 SYDVKM. The CDR3 sequence is CASRSPVGANVLTF.

J is TRBJ2-7 and V is TRBV12-2; the D call from TCRdb, TRBD2, cannot be confirmed without DNA. TRBV12-2 is an annotated pseudogene. The CDR3 length is 18 residues. This CDR3 is CASRLAGPPGANLYEQYF.

The J gene is TRBJ2-7, the V gene TRBV7-9; TCRdb's D call, TRBD2, is unchecked because there is no DNA. This CDR3 spans 15 amino acids. CDR1 and CDR2 (germline): SEHNR, FQNEAQ (reference sequence). The CDR3 protein is CASSSPTSGVNEHYF.

V gene TRBV5-5 combines with J gene TRBJ2-4. Germline V gives CDR1 SGHKS, CDR2 YYEKEE (reference sequence). The CDR3 is 12 amino acids. CDR3 sequence reads: CASSDGENIQYF.

The chain has TRBV7-3 and TRBJ2-2; TCRdb indicates TRBD1, and absent DNA this call remains unverified. This CDR3 has 15 residues. From germline, CDR1 is SGHTA and CDR2 FQGTGA. CDR3: CASSLRGQGTGELFF.

This rearrangement joins TRBV5-1 to TRBJ2-2; TCRdb names TRBD1, which stays unverified in the absence of DNA. Germline assignment: CDR1 SGHRS and CDR2 YFSETQ. The CDR3 runs to 18 residues. CDR3 sequence reads: CASSLIGLGTGNTGELFF.

The chain employs TRBV4-1 and TRBJ1-1; TCRdb proposes TRBD1, but this gene call is untestable without DNA. CDR3 length: 14 residues. The germline V gene encodes CDR1 MGHRA and CDR2 YSYEKL. CDR3 residues: CASSQAGQGGEAFF.

The genes are TRBV4-1 and TRBJ2-2; TCRdb indicates TRBD1, and absent DNA this call remains unverified. This CDR3 has 14 residues. Germline V gene sequence: CDR1 MGHRA, CDR2 YSYEKL. The CDR3 is CASSQDPGAGELFF.

The chain is built from TRBV4-1 and TRBJ2-3; the TCRdb call, TRBD2, lacks DNA for checking. The germline V gene encodes CDR1 MGHRA and CDR2 YSYEKL. This CDR3 is built from 19 residues. Here the CDR3 reads CASSARGLAGMSSADTQYF.

In terms of frequency, this clonotype is medium-sized. The rearrangement links TRBV3-1 to TRBJ2-7; the D call from TCRdb, TRBD2, cannot be confirmed without DNA. The CDR3 covers 14 residues. Germline-derived CDR1 and CDR2 are LGHDT and YNNKEL (reference sequence). The CDR3 protein is CASSPGLAGYEQYF.

The J gene is TRBJ2-7, the V gene TRBV5-1; TCRdb gives TRBD1 as the D gene, but with no DNA this cannot be confirmed. The CDR3 contains 15 residues. In germline, CDR1 is SGHRS, CDR2 YFSETQ. Here the CDR3 reads CASSLWDREASEQYF.

The chain recombines TRBV2 with TRBJ2-7; the TCRdb D gene call, TRBD1, has no DNA to confirm it. From germline, CDR1 is SNHLY and CDR2 FYNNEI. The CDR3 totals 13 residues. This CDR3 reads CASSDVGGHEQYF.

The chain joins TRBV12-3 or TRBV12-4 to TRBJ1-3. This CDR3 is 13 amino acids long. The CDR3 sequence: CASNEDGGNTIYF.